This is a list of T cell receptor beta chains from one sample in a study of CD8 T cells in Susac syndrome. One entry per CDR3 protein results from TCRdb running MiXCR on the immunoSEQ multiplex PCR reads. This table holds about 280,000 distinct CDR3 sequences, approximately 84% found once. The sequencing sample was made of CD8+ T cells from PBMCs. These receptors were taken from a human donor with multiple sclerosis. The CDR3 runs from the conserved cysteine through the conserved F or W. D genes are given only for firm matches. The listing skips clone size in some rows; elsewhere it reads once, few, many or a size class.

TRBV9	TRBJ1-5	NA	NA	TGTGCCAGCAGCGCCGAGGGCGAGCCCCAGCATTTT	CASSAEGEPQHF
TRBV9	TRBJ2-1	NA	NA	TGTGCCAGCAGCGTAGCATTTGGTTGGGGGAATGAGCAGTTCTTC	CASSVAFGWGNEQFF
TRBV15	TRBJ2-7	NA	NA	TGTGCCACCAGCGGGGGACACTACTACGAGCAGTACTTC	CATSGGHYYEQYF
TRBV7-9	TRBJ2-7	NA	NA	TGTGCCAGCAGCTTATGGCCCAGGGGGGCCTACGAGCAGTACTTC	CASSLWPRGAYEQYF
TRBV14	TRBJ2-7	NA	TRBD2	TGTGCCAGCAGCCTATATACTCGCGGGAGACGCGAGCAGTACTTC	CASSLYTRGRREQYF
TRBV28	TRBJ2-2	NA	NA	TGTGCCAGCAGCTTCACGGGAGAGAGCACCGGGGAGCTGTTTTTT	CASSFTGESTGELFF
TRBV13	TRBJ2-5	NA	NA	TGTGCCAGCAAAGAGGGTAGCGGAGGGTTCGAGACCCAGTACTTC	CASKEGSGGFETQYF
TRBV6-1	TRBJ1-2	NA	TRBD1	TGTGCCAGCAGTGGAGTCGGGACAGGGCTTACCCTTGGCTACACCTTC	CASSGVGTGLTLGYTF
TRBV19	TRBJ2-3	NA	NA	TGTGCCAGTAGTATGGGAGGACTCGGCGGGCGCACACTTAGCACAGATACGCAGTATTTT	CASSMGGLGGRTLSTDTQYF
TRBV20-1	TRBJ1-1	NA	NA	TGCAGTGCAGAACACACCGGCGGCGCTTTCTTT	CSAEHTGGAFF
TRBV2	TRBJ1-2	NA	TRBD1	TGTGCCAGCTGTCCGGGACAGAACTATGGCTACACCTTC	CASCPGQNYGYTF
TRBV6-2/TRBV6-3	TRBJ2-1	once	NA	TGTGCCAGCAGTTACGAGGCGGGGAGCTCCTACAATGAGCAGTTCTTC	CASSYEAGSSYNEQFF
TRBV29-1	TRBJ2-7	NA	NA	TGCAGCGTTGAGGCTATACTTACGGCTGGGAATAGTGCAGGGGCCACTTACGAGCAGTACTTC	CSVEAILTAGNSAGATYEQYF
TRBV12-5	TRBJ2-7	NA	NA	TGTGCTAGTGGCCAGCCAAGCGGCTACGAGCAGTACTTC	CASGQPSGYEQYF
TRBV27	TRBJ2-1	NA	NA	TGTGCCAGCATCCCGAGGGGAAGCTCCTACAATGAGCAGTTCTTC	CASIPRGSSYNEQFF
TRBV6-5	TRBJ2-7	NA	TRBD2	TGTGCCAGCAGTTACTCGAGTCTGGGGGGAGGGTCCTACGAGCAGTACTTC	CASSYSSLGGGSYEQYF
TRBV7-2	TRBJ2-7	once	NA	TGTGCCAGCGTAAGGGATTCCTACGAGCAGTACTTC	CASVRDSYEQYF
TRBV10-2	TRBJ2-7	NA	NA	TGCGCCAGCAGTGAGTCTCACGGCTCCTACGAGCAGTACTTC	CASSESHGSYEQYF
TRBV27	TRBJ2-2	NA	NA	TGTGCCAGCAGTAGGGGTTCGAACACCGGGGAGCTGTTTTTT	CASSRGSNTGELFF
TRBV19	TRBJ1-1	NA	NA	TGTGCCAGTAGTATTCAGGCGGCCACTGAAGCTTTCTTT	CASSIQAATEAFF
TRBV29-1	TRBJ2-1	NA	TRBD2	TGCAGCGTTGATGGCGGTAGCGGGATCTCCTACAATGAGCAGTTCTTC	CSVDGGSGISYNEQFF
TRBV2	TRBJ2-1	NA	NA	TGTGCCACCACAGCGGGCGAGCAGTTCTTC	CATTAGEQFF
TRBV20-1	TRBJ2-1	NA	TRBD2	TGCAGTGCTAGACCCACGACTAGCGGGAGGGTAGATGAGCAGTTCTTC	CSARPTTSGRVDEQFF
TRBV5-1	TRBJ2-7	few	TRBD2	TGTGCCAGCACCCTAGCGGGAAGCTCCTACGAGCAGTACTTC	CASTLAGSSYEQYF
TRBV7-9	TRBJ1-2	NA	TRBD1	TGTGCCAGCAGCTTCGGGACAGGGGTTTTCTATGGCTACACCTTC	CASSFGTGVFYGYTF
TRBV28	TRBJ2-3	NA	TRBD2	TGTGCCAGCAGTCCCCCTCGCGGGAGGGAGACAGATGCGCAGTATTTT	CASSPPRGRETDAQYF
TRBV6-1	TRBJ2-4	NA	TRBD2	TGTGCCAGCAGACACGGGACTAGCGGACTCAAAAACATTCAGTACTTC	CASRHGTSGLKNIQYF
TRBV7-9	TRBJ2-7	NA	NA	TGTGCCAGCAGCCTCAGGGTCGAGCAGTACTTC	CASSLRVEQYF
TRBV12-3/TRBV12-4	TRBJ1-5	NA	NA	TGTGCCAGCAGTCCGCGGGGGGCCGCTCAGCCCCAGCATTTT	CASSPRGAAQPQHF
TRBV4-2	TRBJ2-1	few	TRBD2	TGTGCCAGCAGCCAAGATACTAGCGGGAGAAGGAATGAGCAGTTCTTC	CASSQDTSGRRNEQFF
TRBV7-9	TRBJ2-1	NA	TRBD1	TGTGCCAGCAGCTGGGACAGGAAAGTATCAAATGAGCAGTTCTTC	CASSWDRKVSNEQFF
TRBV2	TRBJ1-2	once	NA	TGTGCCAGCAGTGGAAACGGGGAGTTCTATGGCTACACCTTC	CASSGNGEFYGYTF
TRBV20-1	TRBJ2-7	NA	NA	TGCAGTGCTGTCGACAGGCAAGAAATCTACGAGCAGTACTTC	CSAVDRQEIYEQYF
TRBV5-1	TRBJ2-3	NA	TRBD2	TGCGCCAGCAGCTTTTCGACTAGCGGGATCCCGACCTCTAGCACAGATACGCAGTATTTT	CASSFSTSGIPTSSTDTQYF
TRBV29-1	TRBJ1-2	few	NA	TGCAGCGTTGGGGGGGGTTATGGCTACACCTTC	CSVGGGYGYTF
TRBV2	TRBJ2-7	NA	TRBD2	TGTGCCAGCAGCCAAGGCGGGACTAGCGCCTCCTACGAGCAGTACTTC	CASSQGGTSASYEQYF
TRBV5-4	TRBJ2-7	NA	NA	TGTGCCAGCAGCTTTGGGGGGTCCGAGCAGTACTTC	CASSFGGSEQYF
TRBV29-1	TRBJ2-1	NA	NA	TGCAGCGTAGAGACAGAGAGCTCCTACAATGAGCAGTTCTTC	CSVETESSYNEQFF
TRBV11-2	TRBJ2-7	NA	NA	TGTGCCAGCAGCTTGGATGGGAACGGGGGCGACGAGCAGTACTTC	CASSLDGNGGDEQYF
TRBV7-8	TRBJ2-1	NA	NA	TGTGCCAGCAGCTTCCAACCGGGTACCAAAGTCGATGAGCAGTTCTTC	CASSFQPGTKVDEQFF
TRBV7-9	TRBJ1-1	NA	TRBD1	TGTGCCAGCAGCGACGGGACAGGGGACACTGAAGCTTTCTTT	CASSDGTGDTEAFF
TRBV27	TRBJ2-1	NA	NA	TGTGCCAGCAGTGTTCGAGCGAGTGAGCAGTTCTTC	CASSVRASEQFF
TRBV9	TRBJ1-5	NA	NA	TGTGCCAGCAGCGTCGGGAGCAGCAATCAGCCCCAGCATTTT	CASSVGSSNQPQHF
TRBV19	TRBJ1-5	many	NA	TGTGCCAGTAGTATTCGGGATAGCAATCAGCCCCAGCATTTT	CASSIRDSNQPQHF
TRBV10-3	TRBJ2-5	NA	TRBD1	TGTGCCATCAAGGGGACCCAAGGACAGGGACGAGAGACCCAGTACTTC	CAIKGTQGQGRETQYF
TRBV20-1	TRBJ2-7	NA	NA	TGCAGTGCTAGACAGGTAGCCTACGAGCAGTACTTC	CSARQVAYEQYF
TRBV4-1	TRBJ2-6	NA	TRBD1	TGCGCCAGCAGCCAATTCGGGACAGGGAAAATATCAGGGGCCAACGTCCTGACTTTC	CASSQFGTGKISGANVLTF
TRBV4-1	TRBJ2-2	NA	NA	TGCGCCAGCAGCCAAGATCAGCTTGTGGAGCTGTTTTTT	CASSQDQLVELFF
TRBV20-1	TRBJ2-1	NA	NA	TGCAGTGCTAAAACACCAGCCTCCTACAATGAGCAGTTCTTC	CSAKTPASYNEQFF
TRBV3-1	TRBJ1-6	NA	NA	TGTGCCAGCAGCCAAGAACTTTGGGGAAGAAATTCACCCCTCCACTTT	CASSQELWGRNSPLHF
TRBV28	TRBJ1-2	NA	TRBD1	TGTGCCAGCAGTTTAAGGGACAGGATAGACTATGGCTACACCTTC	CASSLRDRIDYGYTF
TRBV7-8	TRBJ2-7	NA	NA	TGTGCCAGCAGCTTTGTCGATACCGGCCACGAGCAGTACTTC	CASSFVDTGHEQYF
TRBV9	TRBJ2-3	NA	TRBD2	TGTGCCAGCAGCGTAAGGCCTAGCGGGAGGACGGCGGGAGATACGCAGTATTTT	CASSVRPSGRTAGDTQYF
TRBV5-1	TRBJ2-1	NA	TRBD2	TGCGCCAGCAGCTTGGGGCTAGCGGAGTCCCGGGAGCAGTTCTTC	CASSLGLAESREQFF
TRBV10-3	TRBJ2-2	NA	NA	TGTGCCACTCCGGGACTGGGGAACACCGGGGAGCTGTTTTTT	CATPGLGNTGELFF